This T cell receptor beta chain is from a study of T cells in Graves' hyperthyroidism and ophthalmopathy. CDR3 size: 15 residues. Between the trimmed V and J ends, which lost 2 bases and 2 bases, there was a span of 12 bases. Patients were aged 18 to 65, had disease duration under 2 months, and had newly diagnosed hyperthyroidism. Those patients with uncontrolled infection, other autoimmune disease, pregnancy or lactation were excluded. The investigators amplified TCR beta CDR3 regions from RNA transcripts. The HTBI primer set drove a first-round RT-PCR of the TCR CDR3. TCRdb reprocessed the multiplex PCR reads with MiXCR, giving one entry per CDR3 protein. Found here are over 300,000 distinct CDR3 sequences, more than 11% of them singletons; the top ten hold roughly 11%. The table lists this clonotype with many counts.

The sample taken for sequencing was blood. The chain couples TRBV12-3 or TRBV12-4 to TRBJ1-1, with a tentative D call TRBD1 (6 bases). This sequence originates from a woman in her sixties with Graves' hyperthyroidism. CDR3 loop: CASSLSGAGNTEAFF. The CDR3, as DNA: TGTGCCAGCAGTTTATCGGGGGCAGGTAACACTGAAGCTTTCTTT.